Only a few counts were recorded for the clone carrying this T cell receptor (beta chain). This entry is derived from a study of T cells in Graves' hyperthyroidism and ophthalmopathy. The CDR3 is 15 residues long. Germline CDR1 reads SGHTA; CDR2 reads FQGTGA. Trimming pared 5 bases from V and 5 bases from J, leaving 16 bases between. Amplification of TCR beta CDR3 regions used RNA as the template. Primed by the HTBI set, a first-round RT-PCR was run on the TCR CDR3. MiXCR was run by TCRdb on the multiplex PCR reads, yielding one entry per CDR3 protein. The table lists 700,000 or so distinct CDR3 sequences, approximately 16% of them singletons.

The chain recombines TRBV7-3 with TRBJ2-1; possible D gene TRBD2, 6 bases. This TCR was sampled from a man younger than 35 with Graves' hyperthyroidism. The sequencing sample was made of blood. The chain's CDR3 is CASSPGRWADNEQFF. The CDR3 DNA follows: TGTGCCAGCAGCCCGGGGAGGTGGGCCGACAATGAGCAGTTCTTC.